This T cell receptor (beta chain) was sequenced in a study of post-analysis software for immune sequencing data (dated by TCRdb to the mid-2010s). Background for the entire study: Disease courses on record covered relapsing-remitting, secondary progressive and progressive-relapsing multiple sclerosis, though some patients had no subtype annotation. The multiple sclerosis patient repertoires were compared with 11 previously published healthy control repertoires from donors aged about 6 to 28 years. A subset of samples was prepared in parallel using single-end sample barcoding, then pooled and co-amplified after Illumina adapter ligation.

The library was obtained by PCR. TCRdb records Illumina HiSeq 2500 as the sequencer. To reduce PCR and sequencing biases, unique molecular identifiers were built into the TCR beta cDNA libraries. Every 1 to 10 million input T cells yielded approximately 500,000 cDNA molecules, meaning each molecule approximated one T cell. The patient libraries were prepared and sequenced with the same protocol used for the earlier healthy control dataset. Within a given batch, samples were prepared together, multiplexed and sequenced on the same HiSeq lane. The authors' analysis ran thus. MIGEC handled the raw barcoded reads, throwing out single-read molecular identifier groups before consensus assembly and CDR3 extraction. VDJtools was used for post-analysis of the clonotype tables, and diversity was normalized by down-sampling every dataset to the size of the smallest sample. To correct batch-related cross-sample contamination, repertoire overlap clustering matched CDR3 amino acid sequences but not nucleotide sequences. TCRdb reran the public reads through fastp at Q25 and MiXCR, keeping productive beta chains. Under each unique CDR3 protein, matching rows form one entry showing the most common genes and DNA. The V and J calls come from TCRdb's annotation, not from the publication. The sample table contains about 260,000 distinct CDR3 sequences; only one count was recorded for 35% to 40% of them. The ten largest clones take up 4% to 6% of the sample.

Beyond this particular receptor, the publication reports: Normalized Chao1 diversity was significantly lower in multiple sclerosis patients than controls, suggesting substantial peripheral T-cell clonal expansion. The multiple sclerosis patient group was slightly younger than the control group. When samples were clustered directly using the F measure, samples prepared in the same batch co-clustered strongly, which prompted a batch-effect correction.

The sample holds many counts of this clonotype. The antigen this receptor binds is unknown. The record has no base qualities; no much larger clone is one base away. To demonstrate the VDJtools post-analysis software, TCR beta repertoires were profiled from the peripheral blood of 10 to 15 young patients with multiple sclerosis. The multiple sclerosis patients were children and adolescents ranging in age from about 6 to 17 years. Sequencing was carried out using blood. The sequence derives from a girl aged 10-17 years with multiple sclerosis.

The nucleotide sequence reads as follows: TGTGCCAGCAGTTTATTGGGGACAAGCTATGGCTACACCTTC. Protein translation: CASSLLGTSYGYTF. This chain joins TRBV28 to TRBJ1-2; TRBD1 might be the D gene, on 6 matching bases. The CDR3 starts with the cysteine, ends with the phenylalanine, and has 14 residues. The entry retains the CDR3 DNA only, 42 bases that are in frame from base 1. V sheds 1 base and J sheds 4 bases, leaving 10 bases between their ends. The germline V gene yields MDHEN for CDR1 and SYDVKM for CDR2.